These T cell receptor beta chains were read from a single sample in a study of beta chain features in type 1 diabetes. Profiling relied on immunoSEQ multiplex PCR, and the TCRdb table lists in-frame clones only, not all of them. The sample shows about 390,000 clones, around 9.6% of them seen only once. Sequenced sample: central memory CD4+ T cells from blood. The receptors stem from a young man with type 1 diabetes. Each CDR3 is given with its conserved first and last residue. Fields, in order: V gene, clone size, D gene, J gene, CDR3 protein, CDR3 DNA. D genes are given only for firm matches. Part of the rows lack a size; the others show once, few, many or a class for expanded clones.

V: TRBV11-2; size: few; D: TRBD2; J: TRBJ2-3; CDR3: CASSFRTSGSTDTQYF; DNA: TGTGCCAGCAGCTTTCGGACTAGCGGGAGTACAGATACGCAGTATTTT
V: TRBV5-4; size: .; D: .; J: TRBJ1-2; CDR3: CASSLASEGSYGYTF; DNA: TGTGCCAGCAGCTTGGCCAGTGAAGGAAGCTATGGCTACACCTTC
V: TRBV6-5; size: few; D: .; J: TRBJ1-5; CDR3: CASGRGGDQPQHF; DNA: TGTGCCAGCGGAAGGGGAGGCGATCAGCCCCAGCATTTT
V: TRBV13; size: many; D: TRBD1; J: TRBJ2-7; CDR3: CASRSDRGQSYEQYF; DNA: TGTGCCAGCAGATCGGACAGGGGGCAGTCCTACGAGCAGTACTTC
V: TRBV7-8; size: few; D: .; J: TRBJ2-3; CDR3: CASSLDYILSTDTQYF; DNA: TGTGCCAGCAGCTTAGACTATATTCTTAGCACAGATACGCAGTATTTT
V: TRBV18; size: few; D: TRBD1; J: TRBJ2-7; CDR3: CASSPRSGTGGYEQYF; DNA: TGTGCCAGCTCACCACGATCTGGGACAGGGGGCTACGAGCAGTACTTC
V: TRBV28; size: few; D: .; J: TRBJ2-3; CDR3: CASSSRQVEGTQYF; DNA: TGTGCCAGCAGTTCTCGACAGGTGGAGGGTACGCAGTATTTT
V: TRBV5-4; size: few; D: .; J: TRBJ2-7; CDR3: CASSWDNYEQYF; DNA: TGTGCCAGCAGCTGGGACAACTACGAGCAGTACTTC
V: TRBV9; size: .; D: .; J: TRBJ2-1; CDR3: CASSPRLAYNNEQFF; DNA: TGTGCCAGCAGCCCCCGGCTAGCGTATAACAATGAGCAGTTCTTC
V: TRBV21-1; size: few; D: .; J: TRBJ2-2; CDR3: CASTRTSGSSYTGELFF; DNA: TGTGCCAGCACCCGGACTAGCGGGAGTTCGTACACCGGGGAGCTGTTTTTT
V: TRBV4-3; size: few; D: .; J: TRBJ1-1; CDR3: CASSHGGPRGGTEAFF; DNA: TGCGCCAGCAGCCATGGGGGACCCCGCGGGGGCACTGAAGCTTTCTTT
V: TRBV10-2; size: .; D: TRBD2; J: TRBJ2-5; CDR3: CASSDAGGGETQYF; DNA: TGCGCCAGCAGTGACGCGGGAGGGGGGGAGACCCAGTACTTC
V: TRBV5-1; size: few; D: TRBD1; J: TRBJ2-2; CDR3: CASSLAPDRVDTGELFF; DNA: TGCGCCAGCAGCTTGGCACCGGACAGGGTCGACACCGGGGAGCTGTTTTTT
V: TRBV7-9; size: few; D: .; J: TRBJ2-1; CDR3: CASSLAGTRNEQFF; DNA: TGTGCCAGCAGCTTAGCGGGTACTCGCAATGAGCAGTTCTTC
V: TRBV4-1; size: few; D: TRBD2; J: TRBJ2-3; CDR3: CASSSRLWGGDTQYF; DNA: TGCGCCAGCAGCTCCCGACTCTGGGGGGGAGATACGCAGTATTTT
V: TRBV30; size: few; D: .; J: TRBJ2-3; CDR3: CAWTRQDTQYF; DNA: TGTGCCTGGACCCGACAGGATACGCAGTATTTT
V: TRBV10-3; size: .; D: .; J: TRBJ2-5; CDR3: CASNVRGGGETQYF; DNA: TGTGCCAGCAACGTCAGGGGAGGGGGAGAGACCCAGTACTTC
V: TRBV28; size: many; D: TRBD2; J: TRBJ2-1; CDR3: CASSWATSGNNEQFF; DNA: TGTGCCAGCAGTTGGGCGACTAGCGGCAACAATGAGCAGTTCTTC
V: TRBV7-3; size: few; D: TRBD1; J: TRBJ2-7; CDR3: CASSQTGGGEQYF; DNA: TGTGCCAGCAGCCAGACAGGGGGCGGCGAGCAGTACTTC
V: TRBV7-7; size: few; D: TRBD2; J: TRBJ2-5; CDR3: CASSSGLAGGGGQETQYF; DNA: TGTGCTAGCAGCTCCGGACTAGCGGGAGGGGGCGGACAAGAGACCCAGTACTTC
V: TRBV28; size: .; D: .; J: TRBJ2-7; CDR3: CASSLWGVYEQYF; DNA: TGTGCCAGCAGTTTATGGGGAGTCTACGAGCAGTACTTC
V: TRBV18; size: few; D: .; J: TRBJ2-5; CDR3: CASSPPEETQYF; DNA: TGTGCCAGCTCACCACCGGAAGAGACCCAGTACTTC
V: TRBV6-6; size: few; D: .; J: TRBJ1-1; CDR3: CASSLQLNTEAFF; DNA: TGTGCCAGCAGTTTACAGCTGAACACTGAAGCTTTCTTT
V: TRBV18; size: many; D: .; J: TRBJ1-1; CDR3: CASSVQGDTEAFF; DNA: TGTGCCAGCTCAGTACAGGGTGACACTGAAGCTTTCTTT
V: TRBV10-3; size: many; D: .; J: TRBJ1-1; CDR3: CAISGDRLNTEAFF; DNA: TGTGCCATCAGCGGGGACCGCTTGAACACTGAAGCTTTCTTT
V: TRBV19; size: .; D: .; J: TRBJ1-2; CDR3: CASSNGGRNTNYGYTF; DNA: TGTGCCAGTAGTAACGGCGGGAGAAATACTAACTATGGCTACACCTTC
V: TRBV7-7; size: .; D: TRBD2; J: TRBJ2-3; CDR3: CASSKTRTSGPDTQYF; DNA: TGTGCTAGCAGCAAAACAAGGACTAGCGGACCAGATACGCAGTATTTT
V: TRBV27; size: once; D: TRBD1; J: TRBJ1-2; CDR3: CASSLHRGDSGYTF; DNA: TGTGCCAGCAGTTTACACAGGGGGGATAGTGGCTACACCTTC
V: TRBV5-1; size: few; D: .; J: TRBJ2-5; CDR3: CASSLTQGQETQYF; DNA: TGCGCCAGCAGCTTGACCCAGGGCCAAGAGACCCAGTACTTC
V: TRBV29-1; size: few; D: TRBD1; J: TRBJ1-5; CDR3: CSVKKQGMGQPQHF; DNA: TGCAGCGTCAAAAAACAGGGGATGGGGCAGCCCCAGCATTTT
V: TRBV6-5; size: many; D: TRBD1; J: TRBJ2-7; CDR3: CASSYSTGSSYEQYF; DNA: TGTGCCAGCAGTTACTCGACAGGGAGCTCCTACGAGCAGTACTTC
V: TRBV6-5; size: .; D: .; J: TRBJ1-2; CDR3: CAISASKEGYGYTF; DNA: TGTGCCATCAGCGCGTCCAAGGAGGGCTATGGCTACACCTTC
V: TRBV30; size: few; D: .; J: TRBJ1-1; CDR3: CVGGRYTEAFF; DNA: TGTGTGGGGGGCCGTTACACTGAAGCTTTCTTT
V: TRBV7-2; size: few; D: .; J: TRBJ2-2; CDR3: CASSRRGSNTGELFF; DNA: TGTGCCAGCAGCCGACGGGGTTCGAACACCGGGGAGCTGTTTTTT
V: TRBV11-2; size: .; D: .; J: TRBJ2-3; CDR3: CASSLDRPGATDTQYF; DNA: TGTGCCAGCAGCTTAGATAGGCCGGGAGCCACAGATACGCAGTATTTT
V: TRBV6-5; size: few; D: TRBD1; J: TRBJ1-2; CDR3: CASSSLRDSSYGYTF; DNA: TGTGCCAGCAGTTCCCTCCGGGACAGCTCCTATGGCTACACCTTC
V: TRBV30; size: .; D: .; J: TRBJ2-7; CDR3: CAWSPAHEQYF; DNA: TGTGCCTGGAGTCCGGCCCACGAGCAGTACTTC